These T cell receptor beta chains were read from a single sample in a study of a mutant IDH1 vaccine in newly diagnosed glioma. TCRdb's copy holds only in-frame clones and misses some; the assay was immunoSEQ multiplex PCR. The sample lists tens of thousands of clones, roughly 85% seen once, with 3.5% to 4.5% in the top ten. For these TCRs, the target antigens are not known. This material consisted of PBMCs, taken from a glioma patient whose treatment included an IDH1 peptide vaccine. Source of these receptors: a man younger than 40 with glioma. CDR3s include the opening cysteine and the closing phenylalanine or tryptophan. D genes are given only for firm matches. The size field is filled for only some rows; it gives once, few, many or a size class.

v_gene	j_gene	d_gene	abundance	CDR3nt	CDR3aa
TRBV4-2	TRBJ2-7	-	-	TGTGCCAGCAGCCACCTTTCTTCCACTAGCAGCGGAAACGAGCAGTACTTC	CASSHLSSTSSGNEQYF
TRBV6-1	TRBJ2-3	TRBD2	-	TGTGCCAGCAGTGAACCGGAGCGGGGGATCACAGATACGCAGTATTTT	CASSEPERGITDTQYF
TRBV6-6	TRBJ2-5	-	-	TGTGCCAGCAGTTATCTGGGTCAAGAGACCCAGTACTTC	CASSYLGQETQYF
TRBV28	TRBJ1-5	-	-	TGTGCCAGCAGTCCCACGGGGCACCCCCAGCATTTT	CASSPTGHPQHF
TRBV4-1	TRBJ1-5	-	-	TGCGCCAGCAGCCTCCAGGTAAACAATCAGCCCCAGCATTTT	CASSLQVNNQPQHF
TRBV5-1	TRBJ2-7	-	-	TGCGCCAGCAGCCCTATGGGGTGGCGATCCTACGAGCAGTACTTC	CASSPMGWRSYEQYF
TRBV28	TRBJ2-5	-	once	TGTGCCAGCAGTTTTTCGCGGCGGTACCAAGAGACCCAGTACTTC	CASSFSRRYQETQYF
TRBV4-2	TRBJ2-1	-	-	TGTGCCAGCAGCCATCCCCAAGGGGGTATGGGGTTCCTCTACAATGAGCAGTTCTTC	CASSHPQGGMGFLYNEQFF
TRBV30	TRBJ1-4	TRBD1	-	TGTGCCTGCTCGGGGGGACAGATTAATGAAAAACTGTTTTTT	CACSGGQINEKLFF
TRBV6-5	TRBJ2-1	TRBD2	-	TGTGCCAGCAGTAAGCTAGCGGGGGCATACAATGAGCAGTTCTTC	CASSKLAGAYNEQFF
TRBV7-9	TRBJ2-5	TRBD1	-	TGTGCCAGCAGCGCCCGACAGGGACAAGAGACCCAGTACTTC	CASSARQGQETQYF
TRBV4-2	TRBJ1-5	-	-	TGTGCCAGCAGCCAAGAAGATGCCCTCCGCAATCAGCCCCAGCATTTT	CASSQEDALRNQPQHF
TRBV5-1	TRBJ2-2	TRBD1	once	TGCGCCAGCAGCTCCGGACAGGGGAACACCGGGGAGCTGTTTTTT	CASSSGQGNTGELFF
TRBV20-1	TRBJ2-7	TRBD1	-	TGCAGTGCTTTGACAGGGTACGAGCAGTACTTC	CSALTGYEQYF